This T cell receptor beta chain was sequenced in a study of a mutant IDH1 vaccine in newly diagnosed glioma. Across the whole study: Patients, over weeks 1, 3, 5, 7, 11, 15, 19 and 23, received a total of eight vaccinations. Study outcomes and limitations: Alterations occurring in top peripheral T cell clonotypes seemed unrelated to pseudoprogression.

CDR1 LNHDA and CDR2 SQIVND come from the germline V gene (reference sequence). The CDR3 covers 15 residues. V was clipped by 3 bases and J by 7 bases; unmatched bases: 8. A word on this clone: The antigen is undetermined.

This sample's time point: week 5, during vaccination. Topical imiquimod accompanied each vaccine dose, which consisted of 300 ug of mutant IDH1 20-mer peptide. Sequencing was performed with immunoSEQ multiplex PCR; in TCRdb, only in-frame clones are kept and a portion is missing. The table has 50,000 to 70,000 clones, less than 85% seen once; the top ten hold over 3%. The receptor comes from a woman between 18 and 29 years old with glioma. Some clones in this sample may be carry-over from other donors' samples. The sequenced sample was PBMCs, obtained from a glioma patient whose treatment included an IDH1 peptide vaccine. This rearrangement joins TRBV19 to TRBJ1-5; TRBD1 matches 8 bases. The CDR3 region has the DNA TGTGCCAGTAGTATTGGCAGGGGGCAATTACAGCCCCAGCATTTT. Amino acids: CASSIGRGQLQPQHF.